These T cell receptor beta chains were read from a single sample in a study of CD8 T cells in ankylosing spondylitis. Each CDR3 protein gets one entry after TCRdb re-called the 5' RACE reads with MiXCR. The sample yields about 400,000 distinct CDR3 sequences, about 20% seen once. Sequences were obtained from blood, either unsorted or a sorted T cell fraction (not recorded which). These receptors were collected from a male donor with ankylosing spondylitis or in good health (not recorded which). The CDR3 runs from the conserved cysteine through the conserved F or W. The size field is filled for only some rows; it gives once, few, many or a size class.

v_gene: TRBV20-1
abundance: .
len: 16
j_gene: TRBJ2-3
CDR3aa: CSARDRLAESTDTQYF

v_gene: TRBV6-1
abundance: .
len: 14
j_gene: TRBJ2-5
CDR3aa: CASGVAGPQETQYF

v_gene: TRBV29-1
abundance: few
len: 15
j_gene: TRBJ1-1
CDR3aa: CSVEDRQGVNTEAFF

v_gene: TRBV4-1
abundance: .
len: 15
j_gene: TRBJ1-2
CDR3aa: CASSPTEISNYGYTF

v_gene: TRBV5-1
abundance: few
len: 13
j_gene: TRBJ2-7
CDR3aa: CASSVTSHYEQYF

v_gene: TRBV4-1
abundance: many
len: 14
j_gene: TRBJ1-1
CDR3aa: CASSQWAGTLEAFF

v_gene: TRBV12-3/TRBV12-4
abundance: many
len: 12
j_gene: TRBJ2-7
CDR3aa: CASSPWTVEQYF

v_gene: TRBV2
abundance: .
len: 15
j_gene: TRBJ2-3
CDR3aa: CASIEGTERTDTQYF

v_gene: TRBV11-2
abundance: few
len: 17
j_gene: TRBJ2-4
CDR3aa: CASSLGRGSLAKNIQYF

v_gene: TRBV5-6
abundance: few
len: 13
j_gene: TRBJ2-5
CDR3aa: CASSLAGSETQYF

v_gene: TRBV12-3/TRBV12-4
abundance: many
len: 14
j_gene: TRBJ2-7
CDR3aa: CASSHSGPESEQYF

v_gene: TRBV6-5
abundance: .
len: 12
j_gene: TRBJ2-7
CDR3aa: CASGRGANEQYF

v_gene: TRBV10-2
abundance: .
len: 14
j_gene: TRBJ2-2
CDR3aa: CASGTGLNTGELFF

v_gene: TRBV28
abundance: .
len: 15
j_gene: TRBJ1-3
CDR3aa: CASSLSGSSGNTIYF

v_gene: TRBV20-1
abundance: once
len: 12
j_gene: TRBJ2-7
CDR3aa: CSARTRVHEQYF

v_gene: TRBV9
abundance: few
len: 15
j_gene: TRBJ2-7
CDR3aa: CASSPGTGPSYEQYF

v_gene: TRBV29-1
abundance: few
len: 16
j_gene: TRBJ2-3
CDR3aa: CSVVRTESVATDTQYF

v_gene: TRBV12-3/TRBV12-4
abundance: .
len: 15
j_gene: TRBJ2-3
CDR3aa: CASSRGGLRGYTQYF

v_gene: TRBV7-2
abundance: .
len: 16
j_gene: TRBJ1-5
CDR3aa: CASSPFGTGRNQPQHF

v_gene: TRBV7-9
abundance: .
len: 14
j_gene: TRBJ2-5
CDR3aa: CASSLTADQETQYF

v_gene: TRBV3-1
abundance: many
len: 15
j_gene: TRBJ1-4
CDR3aa: CASSQKTGEGEKLFF

v_gene: TRBV27
abundance: few
len: 13
j_gene: TRBJ2-1
CDR3aa: CASSRAIYNEQFF

v_gene: TRBV20-1
abundance: .
len: 13
j_gene: TRBJ1-1
CDR3aa: CSARDGSAFEAFF

v_gene: TRBV15
abundance: .
len: 13
j_gene: TRBJ2-7
CDR3aa: CATSRETPNEQYF